This passage covers 10 T cell receptor beta chains from one sample sequenced in a study of blood T cell repertoires in COVID-19 (dated by TCRdb to 2018 to 2020). Libraries were constructed by the immunoSEQ multiplex PCR assay. TCRdb retrieved this table from immuneACCESS and kept in-frame rearrangements only. Not all clones are present; in checked studies, unresolved V genes account for under half, and no reason is known for the remainder. The sample profile shows roughly 190,000 clones; 88% of them were found once. The ten largest clones represent approximately 4% of the sample. The sequencing sample was made of peripheral blood. These receptors all stem from a human donor in a cohort sampled during active COVID-19.

This clone has more than one count but fewer than ten. The genes are TRBV4-3 and TRBJ2-2; 8 nucleotides align to TRBD1. V lost 0 bases and J lost 1; bases outside the gene matches: 4. Germline values: CDR1 LGHNA, CDR2 YSLEER. This CDR3 has 17 residues. The CDR3 is CASSQEARGLNTGELFF. The DNA for the CDR3 is TGCGCCAGCAGCCAAGAGGCCAGGGGGCTGAACACCGGGGAGCTGTTTTTT.

V is TRBV3-1 (or the pseudogene TRBV3-2) and J is TRBJ2-3; no clear D. With 4 bases removed from V and 6 bases from J, the gap between germline ends came to 5 bases. Germline lookup yields CDR1 LGHDT and CDR2 YNNKEL (reference sequence). This CDR3 is 11 amino acids long. CDR3 amino acids: CASSPSDTQYF. Here the CDR3 DNA reads TGTGCCAGCAGCCCGTCGGATACGCAGTATTTT.

This chain joins TRBV29-1 and TRBJ1-1, with a weak D call TRBD1 (5 bases). Germline loops: CDR1 SQVTM, CDR2 ANQGSEA. The CDR3 is 14 amino acids. V shed 2 bases and J shed 4 bases, with 14 bases lying between them. Written as DNA, the CDR3 is TGCAGCGTTGAATTGGGCAGGGTGGGCACTGAAGCTTTCTTT. It encodes CSVELGRVGTEAFF.

A few counts support this clone. Other DNA sequences in this specimen translate into the identical CDR3. This sequence joins TRBV7-2 and TRBJ2-1, with 9 positions matching TRBD2. The CDR3 is 15 residues long. In germline, CDR1 is SGHTA, CDR2 FQGNSA. The V gene end was trimmed by 4 bases and the J gene end by 4 bases; junction bases not matched to a gene: 5. CDR3 sequence (DNA): TGTGCCAGCAGCTCTACTAGCGGGCAATACAATGAGCAGTTCTTC. Translated: CASSSTSGQYNEQFF. The entire variable domain, with the rest obtained from reference TRBV7-2 and TRBJ2-1, is as follows: GAGVSQSPSNKVTEKGKDVELRCDPISGHTALYWYRQSLGQGLEFLIYFQGNSAPDKSGLPSDRFSAERTGGSVSTLTIQRTQQEDSAVYLCASSSTSGQYNEQFFGPGTRLTVL.

This clone was counted only a few times. The chain is built from TRBV15 and TRBJ2-1; 8 bases fit TRBD2. The CDR3 covers 16 residues. Trimming at V came to 5 bases and at J to 3 bases, leaving 9 bases not matched to a gene. Germline-derived CDR1 and CDR2 are LNHNV and YYDKDF (reference sequence). The CDR3 DNA reads TGTGCCACCAGCGCGAGCGGCGGGAGGATCTACAATGAGCAGTTCTTC. This gives the protein CATSASGGRIYNEQFF.

The genes are TRBV15 and TRBJ2-1; weak D call: TRBD2 (5 bases). The CDR3 has 15 residues. The germline V gene has CDR1 LNHNV and CDR2 YYDKDF (reference sequence). V lost 3 bases and J 5 bases, leaving 14 bases between the germline ends. CDR3 coding DNA: TGTGCCACCAGCAGCCCGGACCCGGGGAACAATGAGCAGTTCTTC. This translates into CATSSPDPGNNEQFF.

This chain joins TRBV11-2 and TRBJ2-7; 10 bases match TRBD2. J gave up 3 bases and V 1 base, and 3 bases lay outside the gene matches. This CDR3 has 15 residues. Germline V gene lookup returns CDR1 SGHAT and CDR2 FQNNGV. CDR3 protein: CASSLVASGSYEQYF. CDR3 sequence (DNA): TGTGCCAGCAGCTTAGTGGCTAGCGGGAGCTACGAGCAGTACTTC.

The chain employs TRBV7-9 and TRBJ2-3; D is uncertain. CDR1 and CDR2 from the germline V gene are SEHNR and FQNEAQ (reference sequence). Trimming stripped 2 bases from V and 3 bases from J, with 6 bases between. The CDR3 consists of 13 residues. The CDR3 spells CASSLIGTDTQYF. For the CDR3, the DNA is TGTGCCAGCAGCTTAATCGGGACAGATACGCAGTATTTT.

The chain combines TRBV18 with TRBJ2-4, with 9 bases aligning to TRBD2. The CDR3 covers 18 residues. CDR1 is KGHSH and CDR2 is LQKENI in the germline V gene. Losses at the gene ends were 2 bases for V and 1 base for J; bases not matched to a gene: 9. The CDR3, as DNA: TGTGCCAGCTCACCAATGGCTAGCGGGGCAATGGCCAAAAACATTCAGTACTTC. Protein product: CASSPMASGAMAKNIQYF. The variable domain in full, completed from reference TRBV18 and TRBJ2-4, reads NAGVMQNPRHLVRRRGQEARLRCSPMKGHSHVYWYRQLPEEGLKFMVYLQKENIIDESGMPKERFSAEFPKEGPSILRIQQVVRGDSAAYFCASSPMASGAMAKNIQYFGAGTRLSVL.

The chain employs TRBV27 and TRBJ2-1, with D perhaps TRBD1 (6 bases). This CDR3 comprises 15 residues. Germline CDR1 reads MNHEY; CDR2 reads SMNVEV (reference sequence). Between the trimmed V and J ends, which lost 2 bases and 12 bases, there was a span of 20 bases. The CDR3 sequence: CASSLTGQLSIGQFF. In DNA, the CDR3 is TGTGCCAGCAGTTTAACAGGGCAACTTTCGATAGGGCAGTTCTTC.